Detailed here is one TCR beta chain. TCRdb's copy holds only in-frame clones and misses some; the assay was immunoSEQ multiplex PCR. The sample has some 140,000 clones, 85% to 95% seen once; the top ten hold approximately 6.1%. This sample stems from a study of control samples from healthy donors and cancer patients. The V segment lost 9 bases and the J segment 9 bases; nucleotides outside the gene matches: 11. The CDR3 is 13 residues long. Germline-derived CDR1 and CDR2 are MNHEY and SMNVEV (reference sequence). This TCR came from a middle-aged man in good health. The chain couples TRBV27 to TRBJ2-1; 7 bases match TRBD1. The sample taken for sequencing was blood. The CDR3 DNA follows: TGTGCCAGTCTAGGCACGGGACAGCGTGAGCAGTTCTTC. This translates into CASLGTGQREQFF.